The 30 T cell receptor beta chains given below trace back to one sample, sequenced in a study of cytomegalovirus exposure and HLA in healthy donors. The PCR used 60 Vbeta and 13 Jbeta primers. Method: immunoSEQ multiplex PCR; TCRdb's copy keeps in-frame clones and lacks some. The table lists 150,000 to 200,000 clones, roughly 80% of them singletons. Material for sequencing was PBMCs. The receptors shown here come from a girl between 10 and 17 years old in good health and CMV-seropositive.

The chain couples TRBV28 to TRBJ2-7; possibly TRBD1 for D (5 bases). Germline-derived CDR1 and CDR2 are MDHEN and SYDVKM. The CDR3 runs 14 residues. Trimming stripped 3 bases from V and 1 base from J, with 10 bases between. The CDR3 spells CASSLDIMSYEQYF. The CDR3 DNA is TGTGCCAGCAGTTTGGACATTATGTCCTACGAGCAGTACTTC.

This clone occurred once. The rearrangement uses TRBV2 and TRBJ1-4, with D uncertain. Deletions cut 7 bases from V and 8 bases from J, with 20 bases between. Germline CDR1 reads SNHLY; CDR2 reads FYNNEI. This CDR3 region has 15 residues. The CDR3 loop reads CASTLENGGREKLFF. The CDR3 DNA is TGTGCCAGCACCTTAGAGAACGGTGGGAGGGAAAAACTGTTTTTT.

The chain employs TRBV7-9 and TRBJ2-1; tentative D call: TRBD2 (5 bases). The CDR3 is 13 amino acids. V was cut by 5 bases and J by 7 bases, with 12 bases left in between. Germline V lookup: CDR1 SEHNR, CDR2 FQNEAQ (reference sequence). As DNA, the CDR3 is TGTGCCAGCAGCAAAAGTTCGGGGAATGAGCAGTTCTTC. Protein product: CASSKSSGNEQFF.

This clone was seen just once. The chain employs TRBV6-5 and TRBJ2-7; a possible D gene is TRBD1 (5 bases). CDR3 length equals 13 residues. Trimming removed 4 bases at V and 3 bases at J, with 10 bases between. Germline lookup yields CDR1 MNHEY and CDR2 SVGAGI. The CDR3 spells CASSSSRVYEQYF. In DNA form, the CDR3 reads TGTGCCAGCAGTTCGTCCAGGGTCTACGAGCAGTACTTC.

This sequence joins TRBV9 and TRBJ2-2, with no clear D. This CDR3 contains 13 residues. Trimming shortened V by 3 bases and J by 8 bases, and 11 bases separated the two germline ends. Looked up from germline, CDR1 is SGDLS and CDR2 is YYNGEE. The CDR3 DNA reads TGTGCCAGCAGCGCCACGGCGGAAGGGGAGCTGTTTTTT. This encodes CASSATAEGELFF.

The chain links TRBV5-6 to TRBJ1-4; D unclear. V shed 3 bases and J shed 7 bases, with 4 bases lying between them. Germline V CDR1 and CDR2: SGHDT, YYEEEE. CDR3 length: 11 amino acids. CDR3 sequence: CASSSGEKLFF. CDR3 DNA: TGTGCCAGCAGCTCGGGTGAAAAACTGTTTTTT.

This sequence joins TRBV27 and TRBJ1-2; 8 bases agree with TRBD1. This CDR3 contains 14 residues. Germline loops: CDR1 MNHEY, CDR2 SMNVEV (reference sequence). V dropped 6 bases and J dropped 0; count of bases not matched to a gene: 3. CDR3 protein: CASSPGQANYGYTF. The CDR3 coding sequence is TGTGCCAGCAGCCCGGGACAGGCTAACTATGGCTACACCTTC.

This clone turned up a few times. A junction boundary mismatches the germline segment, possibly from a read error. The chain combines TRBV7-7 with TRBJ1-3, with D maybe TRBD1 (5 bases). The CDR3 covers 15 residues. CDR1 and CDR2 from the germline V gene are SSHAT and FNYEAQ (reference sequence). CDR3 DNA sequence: TGTGCTAGCAGCGGGGGGGGGAGCTCTGGAAACACCATATATTTT. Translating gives CASSGGGSSGNTIYF. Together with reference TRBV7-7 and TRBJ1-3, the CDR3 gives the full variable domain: GAGVSQSPRYKVTKRGQDVTLRCDPISSHATLYWYQQALGQGPEFLTYFNYEAQPDKSGLPSDRFSAERPEGSISTLTIQRTEQRDSAMYRCASSGGGSSGNTIYFGEGSWLTVV.

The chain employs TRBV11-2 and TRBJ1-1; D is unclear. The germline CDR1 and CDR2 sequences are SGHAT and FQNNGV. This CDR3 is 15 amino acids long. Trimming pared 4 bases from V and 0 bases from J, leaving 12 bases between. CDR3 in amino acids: CASSYSKSLNTEAFF. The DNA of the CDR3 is TGTGCCAGCAGCTACTCCAAATCCCTGAACACTGAAGCTTTCTTT.

Written as DNA, the CDR3 is TGTGCCAGCAGTCAATCCCCAGGGCACTATGGCTACACCTTC. It is translated as CASSQSPGHYGYTF. This sequence joins TRBV6-5 and TRBJ1-2; perhaps TRBD1 as D (5 bases). Germline CDR1 and CDR2: MNHEY and SVGAGI. The CDR3 consists of 14 residues. The V end was cut by 5 bases, the J end by 3 bases, with 13 bases between.

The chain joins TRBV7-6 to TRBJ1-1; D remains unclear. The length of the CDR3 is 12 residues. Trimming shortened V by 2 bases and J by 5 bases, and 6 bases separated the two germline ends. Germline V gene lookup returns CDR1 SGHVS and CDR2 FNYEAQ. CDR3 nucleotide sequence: TGTGCCAGCAGCTTACGAGGGACTGAAGCTTTCTTT. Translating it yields CASSLRGTEAFF.

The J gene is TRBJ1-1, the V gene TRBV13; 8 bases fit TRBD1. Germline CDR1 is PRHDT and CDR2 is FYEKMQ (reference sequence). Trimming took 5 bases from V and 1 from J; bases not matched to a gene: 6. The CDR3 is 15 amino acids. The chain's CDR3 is CASSDRQGPNTEAFF. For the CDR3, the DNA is TGTGCCAGCAGCGACCGACAGGGGCCGAACACTGAAGCTTTCTTT.

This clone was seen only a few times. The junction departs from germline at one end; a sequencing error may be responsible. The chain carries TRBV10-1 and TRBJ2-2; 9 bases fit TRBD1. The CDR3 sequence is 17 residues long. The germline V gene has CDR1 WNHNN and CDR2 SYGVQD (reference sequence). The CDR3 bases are TGCGCCAGCATTGAGACAGGGGGTCCCGCGAACACCGGGGAGCTGTTTTTT. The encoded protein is CASIETGGPANTGELFF.

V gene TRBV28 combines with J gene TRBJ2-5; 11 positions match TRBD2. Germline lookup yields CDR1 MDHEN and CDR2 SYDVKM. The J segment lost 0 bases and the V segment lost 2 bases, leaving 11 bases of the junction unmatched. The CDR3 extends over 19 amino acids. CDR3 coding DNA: TGTGCCAGCAGTTTAACTAGCGGGAGCTCCACCCCGTACCAAGAGACCCAGTACTTC. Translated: CASSLTSGSSTPYQETQYF.

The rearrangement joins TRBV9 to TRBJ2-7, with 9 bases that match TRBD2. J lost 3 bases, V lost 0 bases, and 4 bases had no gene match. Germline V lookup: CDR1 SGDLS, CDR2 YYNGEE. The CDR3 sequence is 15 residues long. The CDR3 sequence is CASSVASGDIYEQYF. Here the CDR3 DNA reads TGTGCCAGCAGCGTAGCTAGCGGGGATATCTACGAGCAGTACTTC.

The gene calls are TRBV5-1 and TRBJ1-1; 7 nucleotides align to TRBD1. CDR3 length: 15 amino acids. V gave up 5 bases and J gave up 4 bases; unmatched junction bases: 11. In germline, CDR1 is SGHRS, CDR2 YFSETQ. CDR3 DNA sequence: TGCGCCAGCAGAAAGAACGGACAGGTTCTCACTGAAGCTTTCTTT. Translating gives CASRKNGQVLTEAFF. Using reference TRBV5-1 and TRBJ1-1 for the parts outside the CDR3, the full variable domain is KAGVTQTPRYLIKTRGQQVTLSCSPISGHRSVSWYQQTPGQGLQFLFEYFSETQRNKGNFPGRFSGRQFSNSRSEMNVSTLELGDSALYLCASRKNGQVLTEAFFGQGTRLTVV.

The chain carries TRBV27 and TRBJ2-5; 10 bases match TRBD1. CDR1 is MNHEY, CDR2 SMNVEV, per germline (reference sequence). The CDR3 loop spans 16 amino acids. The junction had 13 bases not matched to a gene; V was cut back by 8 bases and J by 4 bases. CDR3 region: CASQPVGQGLVETQYF. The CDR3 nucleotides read TGTGCCAGCCAGCCCGTGGGACAGGGGTTGGTAGAGACCCAGTACTTC.

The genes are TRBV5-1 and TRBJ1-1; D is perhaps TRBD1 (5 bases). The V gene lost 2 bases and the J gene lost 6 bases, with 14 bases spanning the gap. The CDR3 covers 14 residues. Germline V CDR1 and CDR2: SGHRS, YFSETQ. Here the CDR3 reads CASSFSSGEAEAFF. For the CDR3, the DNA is TGCGCCAGCAGCTTTAGTTCGGGGGAGGCTGAAGCTTTCTTT.

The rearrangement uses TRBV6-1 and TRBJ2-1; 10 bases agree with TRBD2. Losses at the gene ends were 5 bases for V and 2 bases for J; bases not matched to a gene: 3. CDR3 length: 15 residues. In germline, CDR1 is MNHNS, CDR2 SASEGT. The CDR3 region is CASSFSGGPYNEQFF. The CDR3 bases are TGTGCCAGCAGTTTTAGCGGGGGGCCCTACAATGAGCAGTTCTTC.

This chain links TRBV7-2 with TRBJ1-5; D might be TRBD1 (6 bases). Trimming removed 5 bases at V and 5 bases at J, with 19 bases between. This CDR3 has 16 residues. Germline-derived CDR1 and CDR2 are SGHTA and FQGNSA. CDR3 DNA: TGTGCCAGCAGCCCGTGGACAGCCTTGGGCGATCAGCCCCAGCATTTT. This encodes CASSPWTALGDQPQHF.

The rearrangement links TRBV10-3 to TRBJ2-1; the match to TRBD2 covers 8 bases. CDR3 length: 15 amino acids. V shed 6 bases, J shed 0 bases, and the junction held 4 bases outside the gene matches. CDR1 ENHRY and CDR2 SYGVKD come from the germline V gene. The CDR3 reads CAISGSGASYNEQFF. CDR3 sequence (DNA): TGTGCCATCAGCGGTAGCGGGGCCTCCTACAATGAGCAGTTCTTC.

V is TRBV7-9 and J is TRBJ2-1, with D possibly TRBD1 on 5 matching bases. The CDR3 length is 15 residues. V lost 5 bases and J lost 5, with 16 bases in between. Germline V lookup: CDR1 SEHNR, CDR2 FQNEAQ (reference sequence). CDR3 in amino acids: CASSPRQKPDNEQFF. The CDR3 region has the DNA TGTGCCAGCAGCCCGCGACAGAAACCCGACAATGAGCAGTTCTTC.

The CDR3: CASSKDTGGTGELFF. CDR3 nucleotide sequence: TGTGCCAGCAGTAAGGACACGGGGGGCACCGGGGAGCTGTTTTTT. The chain recombines TRBV5-4 with TRBJ2-2; 7 bases align to TRBD2. Germline CDR1 and CDR2: SGHNT and YYREEE (reference sequence). With V trimmed by 5 bases and J by 4 bases, 8 bases remained unmatched. The CDR3 extends over 15 amino acids.

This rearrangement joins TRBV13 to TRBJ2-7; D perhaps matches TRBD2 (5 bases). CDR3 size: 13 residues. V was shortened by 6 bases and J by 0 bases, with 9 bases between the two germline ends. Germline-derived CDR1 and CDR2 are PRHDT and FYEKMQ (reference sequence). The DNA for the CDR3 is TGTGCCAGCAGTAGGGAGAGCTCCTACGAGCAGTACTTC. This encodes CASSRESSYEQYF.

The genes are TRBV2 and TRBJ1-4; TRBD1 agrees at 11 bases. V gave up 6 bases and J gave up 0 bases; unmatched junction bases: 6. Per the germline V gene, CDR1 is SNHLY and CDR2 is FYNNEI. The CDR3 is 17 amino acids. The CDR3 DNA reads TGTGCCAGCAGCGGGGGGACAGGGGGTGCAACTAATGAAAAACTGTTTTTT. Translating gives CASSGGTGGATNEKLFF.

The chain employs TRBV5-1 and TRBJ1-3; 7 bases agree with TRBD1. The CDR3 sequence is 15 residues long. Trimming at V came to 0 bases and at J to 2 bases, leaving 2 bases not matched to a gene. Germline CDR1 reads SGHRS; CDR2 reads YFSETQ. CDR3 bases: TGCGCCAGCAGCTTGGACAGGGGTGCTGGAAACACCATATATTTT. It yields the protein CASSLDRGAGNTIYF.

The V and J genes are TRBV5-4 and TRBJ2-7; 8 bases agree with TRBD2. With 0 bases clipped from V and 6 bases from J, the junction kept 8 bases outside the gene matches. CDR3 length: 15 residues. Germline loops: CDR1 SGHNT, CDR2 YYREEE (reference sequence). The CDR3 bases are TGTGCCAGCAGCTTGGTCCGGGGGGGCCTGGGCGAGCAGTACTTC. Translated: CASSLVRGGLGEQYF.

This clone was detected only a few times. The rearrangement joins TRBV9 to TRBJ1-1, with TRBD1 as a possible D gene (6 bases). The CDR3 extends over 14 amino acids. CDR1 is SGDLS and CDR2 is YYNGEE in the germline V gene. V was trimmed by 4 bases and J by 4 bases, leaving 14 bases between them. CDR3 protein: CASSQTRGGTEAFF. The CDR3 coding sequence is TGTGCCAGCAGCCAGACCAGGGGCGGCACTGAAGCTTTCTTT. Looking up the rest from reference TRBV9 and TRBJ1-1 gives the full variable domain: DSGVTQTPKHLITATGQRVTLRCSPRSGDLSVYWYQQSLDQGLQFLIQYYNGEERAKGNILERFSAQQFPDLHSELNLSSLELGDSALYFCASSQTRGGTEAFFGQGTRLTVV.

The CDR3 sequence: CASSALDSADTQYF. In DNA form, the CDR3 reads TGTGCCAGCAGCGCCCTGGACTCTGCAGATACGCAGTATTTT. The chain links TRBV13 to TRBJ2-3, with D possibly TRBD2 on 5 matching bases. V gave up 5 bases and J gave up 4 bases, with 13 bases separating them. The CDR3 is made up of 14 amino acids. The germline CDR1 and CDR2 sequences are PRHDT and FYEKMQ (reference sequence).

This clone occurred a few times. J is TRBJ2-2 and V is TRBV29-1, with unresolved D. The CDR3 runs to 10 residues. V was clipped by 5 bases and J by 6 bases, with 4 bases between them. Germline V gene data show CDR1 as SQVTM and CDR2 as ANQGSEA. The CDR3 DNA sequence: TGCAGCGTTTCTTCCGGGGAGCTGTTTTTT. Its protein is CSVSSGELFF.